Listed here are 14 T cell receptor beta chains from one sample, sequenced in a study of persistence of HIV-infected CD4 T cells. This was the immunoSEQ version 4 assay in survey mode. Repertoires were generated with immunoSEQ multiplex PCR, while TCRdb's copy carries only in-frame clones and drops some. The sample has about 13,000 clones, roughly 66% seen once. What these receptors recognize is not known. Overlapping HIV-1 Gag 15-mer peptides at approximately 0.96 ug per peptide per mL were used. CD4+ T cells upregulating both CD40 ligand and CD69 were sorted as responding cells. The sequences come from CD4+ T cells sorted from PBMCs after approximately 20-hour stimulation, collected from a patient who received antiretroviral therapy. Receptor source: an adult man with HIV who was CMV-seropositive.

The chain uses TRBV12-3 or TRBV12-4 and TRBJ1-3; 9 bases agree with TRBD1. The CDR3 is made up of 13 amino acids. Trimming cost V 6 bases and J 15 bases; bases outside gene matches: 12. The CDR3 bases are TGTGCCAGCAGCTTAAGGAGCCGGGACAGGGAATATTTT. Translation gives CASSLRSRDREYF.

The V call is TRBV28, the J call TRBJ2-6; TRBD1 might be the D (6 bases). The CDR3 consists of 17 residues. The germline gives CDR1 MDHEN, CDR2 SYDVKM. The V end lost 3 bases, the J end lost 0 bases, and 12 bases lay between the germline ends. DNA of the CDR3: TGTGCCAGCAGTTTTCGGACAGACCGCTCTGGGGCCAACGTCCTGACTTTC. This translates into CASSFRTDRSGANVLTF.

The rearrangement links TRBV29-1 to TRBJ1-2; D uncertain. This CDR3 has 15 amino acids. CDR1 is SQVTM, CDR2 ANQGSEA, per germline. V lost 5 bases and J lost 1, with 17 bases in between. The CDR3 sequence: CSVRLQTANNYGYTF. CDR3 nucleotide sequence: TGCAGCGTTCGATTACAGACCGCAAATAACTATGGCTACACCTTC.

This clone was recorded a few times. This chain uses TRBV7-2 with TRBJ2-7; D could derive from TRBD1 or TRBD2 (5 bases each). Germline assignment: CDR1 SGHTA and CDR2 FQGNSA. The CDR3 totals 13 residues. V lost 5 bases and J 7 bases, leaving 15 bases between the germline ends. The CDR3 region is CASSLQDGTEQYF. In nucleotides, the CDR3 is TGTGCCAGCAGCCTCCAGGACGGGACGGAGCAGTACTTC.

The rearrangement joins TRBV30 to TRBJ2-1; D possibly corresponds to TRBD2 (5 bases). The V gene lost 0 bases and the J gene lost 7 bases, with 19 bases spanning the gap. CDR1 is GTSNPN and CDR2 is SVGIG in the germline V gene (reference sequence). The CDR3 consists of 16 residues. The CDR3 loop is CAWSVRGSSKANEQFF. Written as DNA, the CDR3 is TGTGCCTGGAGTGTTCGGGGATCTTCCAAAGCGAATGAGCAGTTCTTC.

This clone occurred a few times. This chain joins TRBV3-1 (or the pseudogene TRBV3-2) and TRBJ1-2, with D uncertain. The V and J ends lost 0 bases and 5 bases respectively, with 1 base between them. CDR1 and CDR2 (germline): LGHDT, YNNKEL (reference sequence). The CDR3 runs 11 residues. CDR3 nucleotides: TGTGCCAGCAGCCAAGAATATGGCTACACCTTC. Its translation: CASSQEYGYTF.

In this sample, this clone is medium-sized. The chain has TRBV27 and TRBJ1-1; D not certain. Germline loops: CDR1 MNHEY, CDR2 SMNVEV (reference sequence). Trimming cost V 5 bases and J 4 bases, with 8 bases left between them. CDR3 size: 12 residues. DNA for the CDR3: TGTGCCAGCAGTCCCCCCGGCACTGAAGCTTTCTTT. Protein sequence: CASSPPGTEAFF.

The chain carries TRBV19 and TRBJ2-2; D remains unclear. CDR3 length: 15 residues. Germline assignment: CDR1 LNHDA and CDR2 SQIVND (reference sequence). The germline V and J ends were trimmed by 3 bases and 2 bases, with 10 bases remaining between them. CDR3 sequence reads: CASSIGRLNTGELFF. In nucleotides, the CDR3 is TGTGCCAGTAGTATCGGTCGGCTTAACACCGGGGAGCTGTTTTTT. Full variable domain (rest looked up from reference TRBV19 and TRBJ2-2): DGGITQSPKYLFRKEGQNVTLSCEQNLNHDAMYWYRQDPGQGLRLIYYSQIVNDFQKGDIAEGYSVSREKKESFPLTVTSAQKNPTAFYLCASSIGRLNTGELFFGEGSRLTVL.

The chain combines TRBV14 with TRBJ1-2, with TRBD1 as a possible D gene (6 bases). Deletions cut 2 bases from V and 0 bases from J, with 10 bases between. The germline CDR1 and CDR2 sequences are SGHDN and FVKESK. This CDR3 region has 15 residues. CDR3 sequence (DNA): TGTGCCAGCAGCCAAACAGGGTTAGCTAACTATGGCTACACCTTC. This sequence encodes CASSQTGLANYGYTF.

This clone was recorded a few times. The CDR3 DNA reads TGTGCCAGCAGCTTAGCCGGTCAATACGAGCAGTACTTC. Translated, it gives CASSLAGQYEQYF. This rearrangement joins TRBV7-6 to TRBJ2-7; D remains unclear. Trimming removed 0 bases from V and 4 bases from J, with 7 bases in between. CDR1 and CDR2 (germline): SGHVS, FNYEAQ. This CDR3 spans 13 amino acids.

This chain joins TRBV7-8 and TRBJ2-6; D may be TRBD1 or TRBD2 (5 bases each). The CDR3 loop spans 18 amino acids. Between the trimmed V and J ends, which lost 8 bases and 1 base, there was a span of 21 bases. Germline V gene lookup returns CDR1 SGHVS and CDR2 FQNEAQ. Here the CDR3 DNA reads TGTGCCAGCGGGACCAAGGGCCTAGACTTTTCTGGGGCCAACGTCCTGACTTTC. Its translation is CASGTKGLDFSGANVLTF.

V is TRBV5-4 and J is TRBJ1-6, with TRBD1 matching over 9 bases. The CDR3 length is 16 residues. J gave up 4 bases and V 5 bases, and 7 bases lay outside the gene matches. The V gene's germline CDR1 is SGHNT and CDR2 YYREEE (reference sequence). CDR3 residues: CASRREGTGYNSPLHF. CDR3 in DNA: TGTGCCAGCAGACGAGAGGGGACAGGGTATAATTCACCCCTCCACTTT.

CDR3 in amino acids: CASSEAGGSNQPQHF. In nucleotides, the CDR3 is TGCGCCAGCAGTGAAGCAGGGGGAAGCAATCAGCCCCAGCATTTT. The gene calls are TRBV10-2 and TRBJ1-5; TRBD1 matches at 7 bases. From germline, CDR1 is WSHSY and CDR2 SAAADI. The CDR3 length is 15 residues. Germline trimming cut 3 bases from V and 1 base from J; bases unmatched to any gene: 3.

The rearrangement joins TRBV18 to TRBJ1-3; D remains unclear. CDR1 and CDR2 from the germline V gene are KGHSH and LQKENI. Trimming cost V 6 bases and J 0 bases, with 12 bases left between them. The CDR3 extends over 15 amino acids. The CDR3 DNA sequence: TGTGCCAGCTCTCCTGGTGACTACTCTGGAAACACCATATATTTT. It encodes CASSPGDYSGNTIYF. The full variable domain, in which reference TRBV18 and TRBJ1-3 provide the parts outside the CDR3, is NAGVMQNPRHLVRRRGQEARLRCSPMKGHSHVYWYRQLPEEGLKFMVYLQKENIIDESGMPKERFSAEFPKEGPSILRIQQVVRGDSAAYFCASSPGDYSGNTIYFGEGSWLTVV.